This T cell receptor (beta chain) emerged from a study of cytomegalovirus exposure and HLA in healthy donors. Notes on this clone: Antigen: not known.

The PCR employed 60 Vbeta primers together with 13 Jbeta primers. Data came from immunoSEQ multiplex PCR; TCRdb stores just in-frame clones and leaves some out. The repertoire holds some 150,000 clones, with roughly 79% as singletons. The CDR3 covers 20 residues. Germline lookup yields CDR1 SNHLY and CDR2 FYNNEI. The ends lost 0 bases at V and 0 bases at J; junction bases unmatched: 16. Study results and limitations: Productive status was seen about 87% or about 30% of the time for most TCR beta V segments in an earlier analysis. As immune exposure information, only CMV serostatus was available. Later analysis found that TCR beta chains associated with HLA were more clonally expanded than other, equally common chains. Sequencing likely produced, as an artifact, a cluster of highly shared sequence variants.

The J gene is TRBJ1-2, the V gene TRBV2; 7 bases match TRBD1. The sequence derives from a woman younger than 30 in good health and CMV-seropositive. Sequencing was performed on PBMCs. In DNA form, the CDR3 reads TGTGCCAGCAGTGAAGCCGCTCCAGGGGGTTACGGGTGGGCTAACTATGGCTACACCTTC. It codes for CASSEAAPGGYGWANYGYTF.